The clone carrying this TCR beta chain was detected only once. These data come from a study of blood T cell repertoires in COVID-19. Study as a whole: Sources were T cells, B-cell-depleted T cells, or PBMCs; the material itself was cDNA or gDNA.

In the original workflow: Researchers report that nucleated cell counts were estimated from reference gene primer amplification. Some clones are missing from TCRdb's copy, which holds only in-frame ones; the method was immunoSEQ multiplex PCR. V and J calls plus clone size are reproduced from that table; the DNA served to infer D and trimming. The data hold under 250,000 clones, with around nine tenths observed a single time. The junction had 9 bases not matched to a gene; V was cut back by 3 bases and J by 5 bases. The CDR3 runs 15 residues. Germline CDR1 and CDR2: SGDLS and YYNGEE. This clonotype was obtained from a woman aged 55-70 years who had recovered from COVID-19. The V call is TRBV9, the J call TRBJ2-3, with 7 bases fitting TRBD2. The sequenced sample was peripheral blood. Here the CDR3 reads CASSDPGLLQDTQYF. The CDR3 DNA follows: TGTGCCAGCAGCGATCCGGGACTACTGCAAGATACGCAGTATTTT.